This TCR beta chain derives from a study of vaccination effects on CD4 cells after COVID-19. Points from the study as a whole: The authors studied few convalescent patients and collected no early post-infection timepoints.

The repertoire was sequenced with immunoSEQ multiplex PCR; TCRdb's copy has only in-frame clones and lacks some. The table shows 15,000 or so clones, with approximately 70% occurring only once. This clone has just a few counts. Its antigen remains unknown. Before sequencing took place, the ViraFEST assay used viral peptide pools to expand antigen-specific CD4+ T cells. Researchers isolated CD4+ T cells once approximately ten days of culture had elapsed. The participants, recipients of two vaccine doses, got either BNT162b2 or mRNA-1273. Researchers swapped half the medium for IL-2 medium on both days 3 and 7. CDR1 DFQATT and CDR2 SNEGSKA come from the germline V gene (reference sequence). The CDR3 covers 10 residues. The V and J ends lost 8 bases and 6 bases respectively, with 11 bases between them.

The TCR comes from a human donor who received a COVID-19 vaccine. Here the sequenced sample was CD4+ T cells from PBMCs cultured with SARS-CoV-2 spike peptides, taken after COVID-19 vaccination. The chain uses TRBV20-1 and TRBJ2-7, with D possibly matching TRBD1 (6 bases). CDR3 region: CSPGQREQYF. The CDR3 region has the DNA TGCAGTCCCGGACAGCGCGAGCAGTACTTC.